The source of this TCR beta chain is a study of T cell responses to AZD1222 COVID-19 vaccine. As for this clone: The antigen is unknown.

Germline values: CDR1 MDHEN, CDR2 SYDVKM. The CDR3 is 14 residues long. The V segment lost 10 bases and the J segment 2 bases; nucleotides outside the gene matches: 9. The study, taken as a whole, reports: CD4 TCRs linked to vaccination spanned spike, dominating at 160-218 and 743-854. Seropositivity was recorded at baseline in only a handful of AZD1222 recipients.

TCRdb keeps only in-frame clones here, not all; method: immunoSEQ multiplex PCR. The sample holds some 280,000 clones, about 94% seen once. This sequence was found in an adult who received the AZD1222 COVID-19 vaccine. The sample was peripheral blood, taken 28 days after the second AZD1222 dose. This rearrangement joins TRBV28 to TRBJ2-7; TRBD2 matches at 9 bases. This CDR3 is CATLAGVPTYEQYF. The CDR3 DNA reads TGTGCCACCTTAGCGGGAGTCCCAACCTACGAGCAGTACTTC.